This entry lists 23 T cell receptor beta chains sequenced from one sample in a study of shared clonotypes between healthy human individuals (TCRdb year 2020). Libraries came from the immunoSEQ multiplex PCR assay. Imported from immuneACCESS, the table was reduced by TCRdb to in-frame sequences with V and J called. These copies leave out some clones; in studies compared against another copy, an unresolved V gene accounts for under half, and the cause of the remainder is not known. The sample has roughly 110,000 clones on record, about 67% of them singletons. About 26% of the sample is in the top ten clones. Sequenced sample: memory CD8+ T cells sorted from blood. The sample's cell subset or site label is to be understood as: CD45RO+ cells pooled with CCR7-negative TemRA cells. The receptor set was obtained from a woman under 40 in good health.

The chain couples TRBV15 to TRBJ2-7, with 7 bases aligning to TRBD1. The CDR3 spans 16 residues. J gave up 0 bases and V 0 bases, and 5 bases lay outside the gene matches. In germline, CDR1 is LNHNV, CDR2 YYDKDF (reference sequence). The DNA for the CDR3 is TGTGCCACCAGCAGAGACTCCGGGGACAGCTCCTACGAGCAGTACTTC. Protein sequence: CATSRDSGDSSYEQYF.

The J gene is TRBJ2-1, the V gene TRBV5-1; D may be TRBD1 (5 bases). The CDR3 extends over 15 amino acids. CDR1 and CDR2 (germline): SGHRS, YFSETQ. With 3 bases removed from V and 4 bases from J, the gap between germline ends came to 14 bases. This CDR3 reads CASSSDSNGYNEQFF. The CDR3 region has the DNA TGCGCCAGCAGCTCCGACAGTAACGGTTACAATGAGCAGTTCTTC.

In this sample, this clone turned up once. This sample also contains other DNA sequences that code for the same CDR3. The J gene is TRBJ2-5, the V gene TRBV5-4; D not resolved. The germline CDR1 and CDR2 sequences are SGHNT and YYREEE (reference sequence). CDR3 length equals 13 residues. The ends were cut back, 0 bases at V and 1 base at J, with 4 bases in the middle. The CDR3 sequence is CASSLESQETQYF. The DNA of the CDR3 is TGTGCCAGCAGCTTGGAGAGCCAAGAGACCCAGTACTTC.

This clone was seen a single time. The chain is built from TRBV5-4 and TRBJ1-2; D is unclear. Germline V CDR1 and CDR2: SGHNT, YYREEE (reference sequence). This CDR3 has 18 amino acids. The germline V and J ends were trimmed by 0 bases and 0 bases, with 18 bases remaining between them. CDR3 nucleotides: TGTGCCAGCAGCTTGGACAATCTGGGGTCTACCTCTAACTATGGCTACACCTTC. It is translated as CASSLDNLGSTSNYGYTF. The whole variable domain, remainder taken from reference TRBV5-4 and TRBJ1-2, is ETGVTQSPTHLIKTRGQQVTLRCSSQSGHNTVSWYQQALGQGPQFIFQYYREEENGRGNFPPRFSGLQFPNYSSELNVNALELDDSALYLCASSLDNLGSTSNYGYTFGSGTRLTVV.

V usage is TRBV28 and J usage is TRBJ2-3; no definite D call. The CDR3 totals 14 residues. Germline CDR1 reads MDHEN; CDR2 reads SYDVKM. Between the trimmed V and J ends, which lost 6 bases and 0 bases, there was a span of 10 bases. The CDR3 loop is CASSLLRSTDTQYF. Written as DNA, the CDR3 is TGTGCCAGCAGCCTCCTCAGAAGCACAGATACGCAGTATTTT.

This clone was observed a handful of times. The chain recombines TRBV13 with TRBJ2-1; TRBD2 matches at 7 bases. Trimming cost V 5 bases and J 8 bases; bases outside gene matches: 15. CDR1 and CDR2 (germline): PRHDT, FYEKMQ (reference sequence). This CDR3 region has 16 residues. This CDR3 is CASSPPGVAGVDEQFF. In DNA form, the CDR3 reads TGTGCCAGCAGCCCCCCCGGGGTGGCGGGAGTGGATGAGCAGTTCTTC.

The table lists this clone with many counts. The rearrangement links TRBV27 to TRBJ2-7; TRBD2 is a possible D gene (5 bases). The CDR3 consists of 13 residues. V lost 2 bases and J 4 bases, leaving 9 bases between the germline ends. Germline CDR1 reads MNHEY; CDR2 reads SMNVEV (reference sequence). CDR3 in DNA: TGTGCCAGCAGTTTAAGAGGGCAATACGAGCAGTACTTC. This codes for CASSLRGQYEQYF.

The chain joins TRBV6-1 to TRBJ1-5, with D unclear. CDR1 MNHNS and CDR2 SASEGT come from the germline V gene. The CDR3 runs 15 residues. Trimming took off 6 bases at V and 0 bases at J, with 12 bases between the two ends. The CDR3 coding sequence is TGTGCCAGCAGCACGGACTGGAATAGCAATCAGCCCCAGCATTTT. It is translated as CASSTDWNSNQPQHF.

The chain carries TRBV14 and TRBJ2-7; a weak D match, TRBD1 (6 bases). V lost 0 bases to trimming and J lost 6 bases, with 12 bases between them. From germline, CDR1 is SGHDN and CDR2 FVKESK. This CDR3 is built from 14 residues. The CDR3 sequence is CASSQDTGSGEQYF. The CDR3, as DNA: TGTGCCAGCAGCCAAGATACAGGGTCGGGCGAGCAGTACTTC.

The chain joins TRBV6-1 to TRBJ2-2; TRBD1 might be the D (6 bases). This CDR3 spans 15 amino acids. Germline lookup yields CDR1 MNHNS and CDR2 SASEGT. Trimming stripped 7 bases from V and 5 bases from J, with 17 bases between. CDR3 DNA sequence: TGTGCCAGCACCATAGGACAGAGCCCTACCGGGGAGCTGTTTTTT. Translated, it gives CASTIGQSPTGELFF.

The CDR3 sequence is CASSLVPGRDTQYF. CDR3 coding DNA: TGTGCCAGCAGTTTAGTGCCGGGTAGAGATACGCAGTATTTT. V gene TRBV27 combines with J gene TRBJ2-3; D is ambiguous. The V gene lost 2 bases and the J gene lost 5 bases, with 11 bases spanning the gap. The germline CDR1 and CDR2 sequences are MNHEY and SMNVEV (reference sequence). The CDR3 is 14 amino acids.

The chain joins TRBV6-6 to TRBJ2-2; 9 bases line up with TRBD2. CDR3 length: 16 amino acids. V dropped 4 bases and J dropped 1; count of bases not matched to a gene: 4. Germline assignment: CDR1 MNHNY and CDR2 SVGAGI (reference sequence). CDR3 residues: CASSSLLAGNTGELFF. The CDR3 nucleotides are TGTGCCAGCAGTTCGCTACTAGCGGGGAACACCGGGGAGCTGTTTTTT.

This clone has a single count. The chain joins TRBV28 to TRBJ2-7; 7 bases line up with TRBD1. J lost 4 bases, V lost 4 bases, and 13 bases had no gene match. The CDR3 totals 16 residues. The germline V gene encodes CDR1 MDHEN and CDR2 SYDVKM. The CDR3, as DNA: TGTGCCAGCAGTTCCCTTAAGCGACAGGGCTTTTACGAGCAGTACTTC. It encodes CASSSLKRQGFYEQYF.

This clone was seen only a few times. The gene calls are TRBV27 and TRBJ2-7; 10 bases align to TRBD2. CDR1 is MNHEY, CDR2 SMNVEV, per germline (reference sequence). The V and J ends lost 6 bases and 7 bases, in that order; junction bases with no gene match: 6. CDR3 length: 13 amino acids. In DNA, the CDR3 is TGTGCCAGCAGCCATCCGGGACTAGCGGAGCAGTACTTC. This encodes CASSHPGLAEQYF.

V is TRBV10-3 and J is TRBJ1-2; 9 nucleotides match TRBD1. The CDR3 is 15 residues long. Germline loops: CDR1 ENHRY, CDR2 SYGVKD. The J segment lost 4 bases and the V segment lost 4 bases, leaving 7 bases of the junction unmatched. This CDR3 is CAISAFTGGAYGYTF. The CDR3 bases are TGTGCCATCAGTGCCTTTACAGGGGGCGCCTATGGCTACACCTTC.

The rearrangement links TRBV9 to TRBJ2-7, with D unresolved. Between the trimmed V and J ends, which lost 3 bases and 3 bases, there was a span of 7 bases. CDR3 length: 12 amino acids. The germline CDR1 and CDR2 sequences are SGDLS and YYNGEE. This CDR3 is CASSGQNYEQYF. As DNA, the CDR3 is TGTGCCAGCAGCGGCCAGAACTACGAGCAGTACTTC.

To note about this clone: A far larger clone is one nucleotide away, so this likely arose from a read error. CDR3 protein: CATSRHREGCSGANVLTF. The CDR3 DNA is TGTGCCACCAGCAGACACAGGGAGGGGTGCTCTGGGGCCAACGTCCTGACTTTC. The chain carries TRBV15 and TRBJ2-6; D may be TRBD2 (7 bases). Trimming took 2 bases from V and 0 from J, leaving 14 bases between them. The CDR3 is 18 amino acids. Germline V gene data show CDR1 as LNHNV and CDR2 as YYDKDF (reference sequence). Complete variable domain (other parts from reference TRBV15 and TRBJ2-6): DAMVIQNPRYQVTQFGKPVTLSCSQTLNHNVMYWYQQKSSQAPKLLFHYYDKDFNNEADTPDNFQSRRPNTSFCFLDIRSPGLGDTAMYLCATSRHREGCSGANVLTFGAGSRLTVL.

This clone was counted only a few times. J is TRBJ1-5 and V is TRBV27; D perhaps matches TRBD1 (5 bases). Trimming cost V 5 bases and J 7 bases, with 18 bases left between them. The CDR3 has 15 amino acids. Germline V gene lookup returns CDR1 MNHEY and CDR2 SMNVEV (reference sequence). CDR3 sequence reads: CASSEGTGAGQPQHF. The CDR3, as DNA: TGTGCCAGCAGTGAAGGGACTGGGGCCGGCCAGCCCCAGCATTTT.

The rearrangement links TRBV19 to TRBJ1-5; D is perhaps TRBD1 (5 bases). V was shortened by 7 bases and J by 2 bases, with 21 bases between the two germline ends. CDR3 length: 17 residues. The germline gives CDR1 LNHDA, CDR2 SQIVND (reference sequence). CDR3: CASTARGGAMGNQPQHF. The CDR3 DNA is TGTGCCAGTACTGCCCGGGGTGGGGCAATGGGCAATCAGCCCCAGCATTTT.

The rearrangement joins TRBV6-5 to TRBJ2-3, with TRBD2 as a possible D gene (5 bases). The germline V gene has CDR1 MNHEY and CDR2 SVGAGI. Trimming left V 6 bases short and J 5 bases short, with 18 bases between. The CDR3 totals 15 residues. CDR3 nucleotide sequence: TGTGCCAGCAGGCCCGGGCGGGCCCCGGGAGATACGCAGTATTTT. It translates to CASRPGRAPGDTQYF.

This chain joins TRBV27 and TRBJ1-1; 8 bases match TRBD1. CDR3 length: 16 amino acids. The V segment lost 5 bases and the J segment 2 bases; nucleotides outside the gene matches: 10. Germline-derived CDR1 and CDR2 are MNHEY and SMNVEV (reference sequence). The CDR3 here is CASSPRRQGLNTEAFF. CDR3 bases: TGTGCCAGCAGTCCGCGGAGACAGGGGCTAAACACTGAAGCTTTCTTT.

The V call is TRBV30, the J call TRBJ2-7; 7 nucleotides match TRBD2. CDR3 length: 14 amino acids. The germline gives CDR1 GTSNPN, CDR2 SVGIG (reference sequence). V shed 2 bases and J 2 bases; nucleotides not matched to a gene: 6. CDR3 nucleotides: TGTGCCTGGAGTCCGGGGGGTGAGGCCTACGAGCAGTACTTC. It codes for CAWSPGGEAYEQYF.

This chain connects TRBV27 to TRBJ2-2, with TRBD2 matching 8 bases. CDR3 length: 22 amino acids. From germline, CDR1 is MNHEY and CDR2 SMNVEV (reference sequence). Trimming cost V 5 bases and J 6 bases; bases outside gene matches: 29. As DNA, the CDR3 is TGTGCCAGCAGTATGGGAGTACATCTGATCTCTGCCAGCGGGAGAATCTCCGGGGAGCTGTTTTTT. Its protein is CASSMGVHLISASGRISGELFF.